A single sample gave rise to the 17 T cell receptor beta chains below, sequenced in a study of metastatic and nonmetastatic thyroid tumors. TCRdb reprocessed the PCR reads via MiXCR. This table holds 25,000 to 30,000 clones, roughly 15% found once. Thyroid surgery took place with no prior treatment in any patient. The sequencing sample was made of blood. These receptors originate from a male donor with papillary thyroid cancer or a benign thyroid nodule (not recorded which). Some clones in this sample may be carry-over from other donors' samples.

This clone has at least ten counts. The rearrangement joins TRBV19 to TRBJ1-1; weak D call: TRBD1 (5 bases). V lost 7 bases and J 3 bases, leaving 6 bases between the germline ends. Per the germline V gene, CDR1 is LNHDA and CDR2 is SQIVND (reference sequence). This CDR3 has 11 residues. The CDR3 DNA is TGTGCCAGTAAAGGGGACACTGAAGCTTTCTTT. Protein: CASKGDTEAFF.

With respect to this clone: A junction end diverges from the germline sequence, so it may reflect a read error. The chain links TRBV6-1 to TRBJ1-4; 12 nucleotides agree with TRBD1. The CDR3 has 16 amino acids. Germline values: CDR1 MNHNS, CDR2 SASEGT. The CDR3, as DNA: TGTGCCAGCAGCTGGGACAGGGGGCCTACTACTGAAACACTGTTTTTT. Amino acid sequence: CASSWDRGPTTETLFF.

This chain joins TRBV6-1 and TRBJ2-7; D is ambiguous. Germline assignment: CDR1 MNHNS and CDR2 SASEGT. Trimming pared 7 bases from V and 0 bases from J, leaving 13 bases between. The CDR3 is 14 residues long. CDR3 sequence: CASMAVSSSYEQYF. CDR3 DNA sequence: TGTGCCAGCATGGCTGTTTCTTCCTCCTACGAGCAGTACTTC.

At least ten counts were recorded for this clone. The chain is built from TRBV7-3 and TRBJ1-1; TRBD1 might be the D (5 bases). Germline assignment: CDR1 SGHTA and CDR2 FQGTGA. The V and J ends lost 2 bases and 4 bases respectively, with 8 bases between them. The CDR3 is 13 residues long. The CDR3 DNA is TGTGCCAGCAGCTTACAGGGAACCACTGAAGCTTTCTTT. Protein sequence: CASSLQGTTEAFF. The whole variable domain, filled in from reference TRBV7-3 and TRBJ1-1, reads GAGVSQTPSNKVTEKGKYVELRCDPISGHTALYWYRQSLGQGPEFLIYFQGTGAADDSGLPNDRFFAVRPEGSVSTLKIQRTERGDSAVYLCASSLQGTTEAFFGQGTRLTVV.

The sample holds many counts of this clone. The rearrangement links TRBV29-1 to TRBJ2-7; maybe TRBD1 (5 bases). V was cut by 4 bases and J by 2 bases, with 15 bases left in between. Germline CDR1 and CDR2: SQVTM and ANQGSEA. This CDR3 contains 14 residues. The CDR3 here is CSVVPAGPPYEQYF. In DNA form, the CDR3 reads TGCAGCGTTGTACCCGCAGGGCCCCCCTACGAGCAGTACTTC.

This clone has just a few counts. The CDR3 DNA is TGTGCCAGCAGTGAAGCTACTAGCGGGAGTAGTGAGCAGTTCTTC. Translating gives CASSEATSGSSEQFF. This chain connects TRBV6-1 to TRBJ2-1, with 11 bases lining up with TRBD2. CDR3 length: 15 residues. The ends lost 0 bases at V and 9 bases at J; junction bases unmatched: 4. Germline V gene data show CDR1 as MNHNS and CDR2 as SASEGT.

In regard to this clone: A much more abundant neighbour one base away suggests this may be a read error. Other DNA sequences within the sample encode an identical CDR3. The chain has TRBV7-3 and TRBJ2-1; D may correspond to TRBD1 or TRBD2 (5 bases each). Trimming shortened V by 5 bases and J by 13 bases, and 21 bases separated the two germline ends. Germline V gene sequence: CDR1 SGHTA, CDR2 FQGTGA. This CDR3 has 14 amino acids. The CDR3 DNA is TGTGCCAGCAGCATCGGGACGATGAGGGGAGCTCAGTTCTTC. Translating it yields CASSIGTMRGAQFF.

This clone came up many times. The chain employs TRBV5-5 and TRBJ1-1; TRBD1 agrees at 9 bases. This CDR3 contains 15 residues. Per the germline V gene, CDR1 is SGHKS and CDR2 is YYEKEE (reference sequence). J was trimmed by 4 bases and V by 4 bases; bases with no gene match: 8. CDR3 residues: CASSITGGGFTEAFF. In DNA form, the CDR3 reads TGTGCCAGCAGCATAACAGGGGGCGGATTCACTGAAGCTTTCTTT.

The V and J genes are TRBV6-2 or TRBV6-3 and TRBJ2-2; D remains unclear. V was trimmed by 0 bases and J by 8 bases, leaving 7 bases between them. CDR1 MNHEY and CDR2 SVGEGT come from the germline V gene. This CDR3 has 13 residues. The CDR3 region is CASSYSTPGELFF. The DNA for the CDR3 is TGTGCCAGCAGTTACTCGACTCCTGGGGAGCTGTTTTTT.

This clone came up many times. The rearrangement joins TRBV3-1 to TRBJ2-2, with D tentatively TRBD2 (6 bases). The CDR3 covers 15 residues. Germline-derived CDR1 and CDR2 are LGHDT and YNNKEL (reference sequence). Trimming took 8 bases from V and 0 from J, leaving 13 bases between them. CDR3 nucleotides: TGTGCCAGCGCCGAGCGGGCCGCGAACACCGGGGAGCTGTTTTTT. Translating it yields CASAERAANTGELFF.

This chain connects TRBV18 to TRBJ1-2; possible D gene TRBD1, 5 bases. The CDR3 consists of 14 residues. Germline CDR1 KGHSH, CDR2 LQKENI. The ends were cut back, 2 bases at V and 5 bases at J, with 12 bases in the middle. The CDR3 DNA follows: TGTGCCAGCTCACCATCTCAGACAGTTTATGGCTACACCTTC. It is translated as CASSPSQTVYGYTF.

The chain has TRBV11-2 and TRBJ2-5, with D tentatively TRBD2 (6 bases). CDR1 is SGHAT, CDR2 FQNNGV, per germline. Trimming removed 3 bases at V and 9 bases at J, with 8 bases between. The CDR3 spans 11 residues. The CDR3 here is CASSLGEAQYF. The DNA of the CDR3 is TGTGCCAGCAGCTTGGGGGAGGCCCAGTACTTC.

This clone was recorded many times. The chain joins TRBV19 to TRBJ2-1; the match to TRBD2 covers 8 bases. Germline V gene lookup returns CDR1 LNHDA and CDR2 SQIVND (reference sequence). The CDR3 length is 15 residues. J gave up 6 bases and V 5 bases, and 9 bases lay outside the gene matches. The CDR3 DNA reads TGTGCCAGTAGTTCCGGGGGGGCATGGGGCAATGAGCAGTTCTTC. It codes for CASSSGGAWGNEQFF.

This clone was seen repeatedly, ten times or more. The chain combines TRBV24-1 with TRBJ2-3, with D perhaps matching TRBD2 (6 bases). The CDR3 has 17 residues. Germline V gene sequence: CDR1 KGHDR, CDR2 SFDVKD. With 2 bases removed from V and 3 bases from J, the gap between germline ends came to 17 bases. CDR3 in DNA: TGTGCCACCAGTGATTCCACGAGGGGCCGGGGGACAGATACGCAGTATTTT. Protein sequence: CATSDSTRGRGTDTQYF.

In this sample, this clone turned up a few times. The chain links TRBV28 to TRBJ2-1; possible D gene TRBD2, 5 bases. Per the germline V gene, CDR1 is MDHEN and CDR2 is SYDVKM. Trimming shortened V by 2 bases and J by 3 bases, and 11 bases separated the two germline ends. The CDR3 runs 15 residues. The CDR3 reads CASSLEGRFYNEQFF. CDR3 in DNA: TGTGCCAGCAGTTTAGAGGGAAGGTTCTACAATGAGCAGTTCTTC.

The gene calls are TRBV29-1 and TRBJ2-2; D gene unclear. From germline, CDR1 is SQVTM and CDR2 ANQGSEA. This CDR3 region has 15 residues. This chain's CDR3 is CGAELTEANTGELFF. CDR3 bases: TGCGGCGCCGAACTGACTGAAGCGAACACCGGGGAGCTGTTTTTT.

The table lists this clone with many counts. J is TRBJ2-2 and V is TRBV18; D might be TRBD2 (5 bases). The germline V gene encodes CDR1 KGHSH and CDR2 LQKENI. Trimming took off 3 bases at V and 7 bases at J, with 9 bases between the two ends. The CDR3 is 13 amino acids. In nucleotides, the CDR3 is TGTGCCAGCTCACCCTTGGAGGTCGGGGAGCTGTTTTTT. Translated, it gives CASSPLEVGELFF.